This T cell receptor (beta chain) was recorded in a study of blood T cell repertoires in COVID-19. Study in general: Samples taken during acute and convalescent COVID-19 were collected in the United States, Italy and Spain.

Assay used: immunoSEQ multiplex PCR; TCRdb lists only in-frame clones, some missing. The sample has roughly 200,000 clones, approximately 92% seen once; the top ten hold 2% to 2.5%. Participants were aged about 18 to 90 years, lived in around 22 US areas, and enrolled virtually. Trimming removed 4 bases from V and 3 bases from J, with 10 bases in between. Germline V gives CDR1 LNHDA, CDR2 SQIVND (reference sequence). The CDR3 covers 14 residues. Input material: PBMCs or T cells enriched from blood (not recorded which). This TCR derives from a woman aged 40 to 50 with acute COVID-19. The V and J genes are TRBV19 and TRBJ1-5, with D uncertain. CDR3 protein: CASSNREINQPQHF. The CDR3 DNA reads TGTGCCAGTAGTAATCGGGAGATCAATCAGCCCCAGCATTTT.